Listed below are T cell receptor beta chains from one sample, sequenced in a study of T cells in Graves' hyperthyroidism and ophthalmopathy. TCRdb reanalysed the multiplex PCR reads using MiXCR and keeps one entry per CDR3 protein. The table lists 100,000 to 140,000 distinct CDR3 sequences, 16% of them singletons, with around two fifths in the top ten. Material for sequencing was blood. The receptor set was obtained from a woman between 50 and 59 years old with Graves' hyperthyroidism. Each CDR3 is given with its conserved first and last residue. Each record gives: J gene, V gene, clone size, CDR3 protein. Clone size is shown for a subset of rows, as once, few, many or a class of expanded clone.

J: TRBJ1-1; V: TRBV7-9; size: many; CDR3: CASNPLMNTEAFF
J: TRBJ1-1; V: TRBV29-1; size: many; CDR3: CSAAVGTGGFGAFF
J: TRBJ1-5; V: TRBV7-2; size: NA; CDR3: CASSDREGNQPQHF
J: TRBJ1-1; V: TRBV20-1; size: many; CDR3: CSARGTGVSEAFF
J: TRBJ1-2; V: TRBV28; size: NA; CDR3: CASSFGTGDAYGYTF
J: TRBJ1-2; V: TRBV11-2; size: many; CDR3: CASSLGPGYGYTF
J: TRBJ1-2; V: TRBV11-2; size: many; CDR3: CASSTSRTNYGYTF
J: TRBJ1-1; V: TRBV7-6; size: many; CDR3: CASSLGVSTEAFF
J: TRBJ1-2; V: TRBV20-1; size: many; CDR3: CSARGSSNYGYTF
J: TRBJ2-1; V: TRBV9; size: many; CDR3: CASSVGVGAGKSYNEQFF
J: TRBJ2-1; V: TRBV5-1; size: many; CDR3: CASSSPEGLAIIDEQFF
J: TRBJ2-5; V: TRBV5-5; size: many; CDR3: CASSAGLAGAETQYF
J: TRBJ1-2; V: TRBV28; size: few; CDR3: CASSSAGTGSGYTF
J: TRBJ2-5; V: TRBV20-1; size: NA; CDR3: CSASFRQEETQYF
J: TRBJ2-1; V: TRBV4-1; size: few; CDR3: CASSQGQGPYNEQFF
J: TRBJ2-5; V: TRBV10-3; size: NA; CDR3: CAISERTPGLETQYF
J: TRBJ2-5; V: TRBV19; size: NA; CDR3: CASSDRYKETQYF